Included here is one T cell receptor beta chain sequence, with context. What it binds is unknown. From CD4+ cells came CD45RA+ naive and CD45RA-negative memory subsets. Produced via immunoSEQ multiplex PCR; TCRdb's table is partial and in-frame only. This sample carries millions of clones, 90% to 95% of them seen once, and the ten largest clones take 0.3% to 0.4%. In germline, CDR1 is SGHVS, CDR2 FNYEAQ. CDR3 length: 13 residues. V was clipped by 2 bases and J by 1 base, with 5 bases between them. The data belong to a study of shared clonotypes between healthy human individuals. As for the study in general: The plates for each donor numbered three CD4 naive, three CD4 memory, two CD8 naive and one CD8 memory.

Study-level results: Relative to memory subsets, naive subsets generally showed larger estimated richness. The four-donor shared clonotypes exceeded non-shared clonotypes in generation probability, with non-shared ones scoring lower.

Input material: naive CD4+ T cells from PBMCs. Subset defined: CD45RA+ positively selected. This receptor was taken from a man aged 18 to 35 in good health. Some clones in this sample may be carry-over from other donors' samples. This sequence joins TRBV7-6 and TRBJ1-1; D not certain. This CDR3 is CASSLIQNTEAFF. The CDR3 region has the DNA TGTGCCAGCAGCTTAATCCAGAACACTGAAGCTTTCTTT. The entire variable domain, with the rest obtained from reference TRBV7-6 and TRBJ1-1, is as follows: GAGVSQSPRYKVTKRGQDVALRCDPISGHVSLYWYRQALGQGPEFLTYFNYEAQQDKSGLPNDRFSAERPEGSISTLTIQRTEQRDSAMYRCASSLIQNTEAFFGQGTRLTVV.